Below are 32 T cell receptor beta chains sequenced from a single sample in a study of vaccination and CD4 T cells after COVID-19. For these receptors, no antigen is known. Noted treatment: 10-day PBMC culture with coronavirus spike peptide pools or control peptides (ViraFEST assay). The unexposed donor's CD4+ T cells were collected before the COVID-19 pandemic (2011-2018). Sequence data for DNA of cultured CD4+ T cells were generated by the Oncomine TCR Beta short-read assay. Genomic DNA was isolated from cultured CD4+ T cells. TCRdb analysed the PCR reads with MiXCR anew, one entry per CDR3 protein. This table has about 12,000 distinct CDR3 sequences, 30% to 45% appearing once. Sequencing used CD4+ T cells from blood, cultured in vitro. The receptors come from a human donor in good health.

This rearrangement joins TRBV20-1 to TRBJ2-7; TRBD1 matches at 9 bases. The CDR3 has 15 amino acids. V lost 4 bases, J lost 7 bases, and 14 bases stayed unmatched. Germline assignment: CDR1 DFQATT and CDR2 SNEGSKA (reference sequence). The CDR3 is CSATLRQGTGFEQYF. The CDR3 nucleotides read TGCAGTGCTACCCTCCGTCAGGGGACAGGGTTTGAGCAGTACTTC.

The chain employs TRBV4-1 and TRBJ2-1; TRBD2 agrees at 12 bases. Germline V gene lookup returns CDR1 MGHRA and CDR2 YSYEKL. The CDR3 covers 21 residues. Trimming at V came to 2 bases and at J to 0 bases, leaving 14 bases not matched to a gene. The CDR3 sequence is CASSQSFNPSGRAISYNEQFF. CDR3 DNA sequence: TGCGCCAGCAGCCAATCCTTCAATCCTAGCGGGAGGGCTATCTCCTACAATGAGCAGTTCTTC.

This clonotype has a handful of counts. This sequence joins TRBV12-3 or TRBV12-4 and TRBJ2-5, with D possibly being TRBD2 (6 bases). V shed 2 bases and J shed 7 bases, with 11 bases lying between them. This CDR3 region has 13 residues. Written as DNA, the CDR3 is TGTGCCAGCAGTTTATTGGTCGGGGGGACCCAGTACTTC. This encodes CASSLLVGGTQYF.

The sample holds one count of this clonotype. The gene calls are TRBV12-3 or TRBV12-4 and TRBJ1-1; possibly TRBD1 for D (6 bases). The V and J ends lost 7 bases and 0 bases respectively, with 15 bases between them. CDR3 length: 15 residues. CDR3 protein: CASTHPGQMNTEAFF. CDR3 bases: TGTGCCAGCACCCACCCCGGACAGATGAACACTGAAGCTTTCTTT.

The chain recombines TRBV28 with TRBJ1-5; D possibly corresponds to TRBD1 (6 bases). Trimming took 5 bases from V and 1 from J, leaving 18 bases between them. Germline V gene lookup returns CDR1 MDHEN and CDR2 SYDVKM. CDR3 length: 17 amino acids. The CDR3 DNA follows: TGTGCCAGCAGTCCCCCCAGGGGAGGGGTCAGCAATCAGCCCCAGCATTTT. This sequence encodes CASSPPRGGVSNQPQHF.

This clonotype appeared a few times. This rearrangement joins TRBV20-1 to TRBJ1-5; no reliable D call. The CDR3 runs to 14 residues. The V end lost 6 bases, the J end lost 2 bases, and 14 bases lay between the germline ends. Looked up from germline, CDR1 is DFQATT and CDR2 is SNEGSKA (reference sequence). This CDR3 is CSARAGIGNQPQHF. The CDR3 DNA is TGCAGTGCACGAGCGGGGATTGGCAATCAGCCCCAGCATTTT.

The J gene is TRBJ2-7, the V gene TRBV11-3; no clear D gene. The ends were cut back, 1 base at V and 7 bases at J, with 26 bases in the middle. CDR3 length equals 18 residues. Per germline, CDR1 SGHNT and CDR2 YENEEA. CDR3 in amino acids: CASSLVIWNRNWVEEQYF. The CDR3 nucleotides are TGTGCCAGCAGCTTAGTCATTTGGAACCGGAACTGGGTCGAGGAGCAGTACTTC.

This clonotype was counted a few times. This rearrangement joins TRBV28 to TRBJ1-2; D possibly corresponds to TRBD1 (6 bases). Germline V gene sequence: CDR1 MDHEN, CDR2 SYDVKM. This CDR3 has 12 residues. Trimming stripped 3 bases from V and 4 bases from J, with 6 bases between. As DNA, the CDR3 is TGTGCCAGCAGTTTGGACAGCTATGGCTACACCTTC. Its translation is CASSLDSYGYTF.

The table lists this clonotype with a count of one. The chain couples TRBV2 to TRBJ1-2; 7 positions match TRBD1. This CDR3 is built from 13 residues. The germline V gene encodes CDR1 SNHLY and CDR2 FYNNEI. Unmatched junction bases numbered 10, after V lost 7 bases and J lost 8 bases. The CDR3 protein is CASNLDRALGYTF. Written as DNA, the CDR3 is TGTGCCAGCAATCTAGACAGGGCCTTGGGCTACACCTTC.

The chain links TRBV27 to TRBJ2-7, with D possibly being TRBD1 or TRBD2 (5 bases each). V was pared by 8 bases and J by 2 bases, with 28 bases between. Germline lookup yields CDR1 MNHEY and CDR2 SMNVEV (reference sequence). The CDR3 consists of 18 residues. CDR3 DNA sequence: TGTGCCAGCGCTACGGAATCCGGGACCGCCGTTTGGACCTACGAGCAGTACTTC. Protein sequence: CASATESGTAVWTYEQYF.

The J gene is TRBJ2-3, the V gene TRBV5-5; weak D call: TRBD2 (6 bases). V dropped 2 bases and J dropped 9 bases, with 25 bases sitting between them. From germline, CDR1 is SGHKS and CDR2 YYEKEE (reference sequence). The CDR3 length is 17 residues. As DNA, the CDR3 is TGTGCCAGCAGCTTTGTCCCATCGGGGGACCGACGGGGGACGCAGTATTTT. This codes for CASSFVPSGDRRGTQYF.

The CDR3: CATSSIDYNEQFF. The CDR3 nucleotides are TGTGCCACCAGCAGTATAGACTACAATGAGCAGTTCTTC. The V call is TRBV15, the J call TRBJ2-1; D is ambiguous. Germline CDR1 is LNHNV and CDR2 is YYDKDF (reference sequence). V lost 3 bases and J lost 3, with 6 bases in between. The CDR3 totals 13 residues.

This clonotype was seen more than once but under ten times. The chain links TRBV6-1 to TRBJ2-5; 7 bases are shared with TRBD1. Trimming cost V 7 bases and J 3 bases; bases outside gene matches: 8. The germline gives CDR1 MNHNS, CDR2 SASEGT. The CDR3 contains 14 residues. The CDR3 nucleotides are TGTGCCAGCACCTTAAGACAGGGAGAAGAGACCCAGTACTTC. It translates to CASTLRQGEETQYF.

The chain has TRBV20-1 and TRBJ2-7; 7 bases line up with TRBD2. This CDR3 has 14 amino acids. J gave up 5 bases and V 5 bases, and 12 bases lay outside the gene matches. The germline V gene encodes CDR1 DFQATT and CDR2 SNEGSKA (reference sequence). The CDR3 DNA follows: TGCAGTGCTCGTGGGTCTGGCGGGAGCCACGAGCAGTACTTC. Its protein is CSARGSGGSHEQYF.

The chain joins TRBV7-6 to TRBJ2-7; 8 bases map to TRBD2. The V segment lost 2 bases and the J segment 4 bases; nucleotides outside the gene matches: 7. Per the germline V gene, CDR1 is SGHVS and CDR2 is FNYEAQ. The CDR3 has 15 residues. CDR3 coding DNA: TGTGCCAGCAGCTTAAGTGACGGGAGGGTGTACGAGCAGTACTTC. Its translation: CASSLSDGRVYEQYF.

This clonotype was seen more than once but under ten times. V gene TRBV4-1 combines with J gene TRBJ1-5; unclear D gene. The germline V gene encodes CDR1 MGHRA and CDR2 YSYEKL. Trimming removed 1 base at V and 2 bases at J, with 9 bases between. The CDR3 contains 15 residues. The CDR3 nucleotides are TGCGCCAGCAGCCAAGCCGACATGGGCAATCAGCCCCAGCATTTT. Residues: CASSQADMGNQPQHF.

The CDR3 protein is CSASGRGEGETQYF. Here the CDR3 DNA reads TGCAGTGCTAGTGGCAGGGGAGAAGGGGAGACCCAGTACTTC. The V call is TRBV20-1, the J call TRBJ2-5; weak D call: TRBD1 (6 bases). Deletions cut 3 bases from V and 5 bases from J, with 16 bases between. This CDR3 region has 14 residues. Germline assignment: CDR1 DFQATT and CDR2 SNEGSKA (reference sequence).

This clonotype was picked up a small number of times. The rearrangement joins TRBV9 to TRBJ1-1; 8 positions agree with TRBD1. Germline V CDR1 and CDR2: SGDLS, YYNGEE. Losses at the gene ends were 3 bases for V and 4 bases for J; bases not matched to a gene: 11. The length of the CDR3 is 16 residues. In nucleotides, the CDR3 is TGTGCCAGCAGCGGCGGGACAGGAGGAGTGAGCACTGAAGCTTTCTTT. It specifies CASSGGTGGVSTEAFF.

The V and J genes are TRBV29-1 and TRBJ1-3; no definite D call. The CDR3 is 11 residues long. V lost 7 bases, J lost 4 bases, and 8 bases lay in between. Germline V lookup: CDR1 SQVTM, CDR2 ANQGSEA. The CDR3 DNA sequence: TGCAGCGGGGTGAGGGGAAACACCATATATTTT. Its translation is CSGVRGNTIYF.

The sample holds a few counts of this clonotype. Here the CDR3 DNA reads TGTGCCAGCAAGACAGGGTATGGCTACACCTTC. Amino acids: CASKTGYGYTF. The chain recombines TRBV28 with TRBJ1-2, with 7 bases that match TRBD1. Germline V gene data show CDR1 as MDHEN and CDR2 as SYDVKM. CDR3 length: 11 amino acids. V was pared by 7 bases and J by 5 bases, with 1 base of the junction left unmatched.

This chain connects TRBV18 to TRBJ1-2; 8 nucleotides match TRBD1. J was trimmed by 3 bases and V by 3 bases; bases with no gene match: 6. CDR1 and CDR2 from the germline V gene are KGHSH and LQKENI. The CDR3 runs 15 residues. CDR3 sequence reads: CASSPLPGGDYGYTF. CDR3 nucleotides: TGTGCCAGCTCACCGCTTCCAGGGGGCGACTATGGCTACACCTTC.

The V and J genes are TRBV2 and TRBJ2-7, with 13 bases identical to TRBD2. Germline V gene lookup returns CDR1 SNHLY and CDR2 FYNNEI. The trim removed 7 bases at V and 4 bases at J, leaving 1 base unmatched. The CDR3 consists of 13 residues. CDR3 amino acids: CASILAGGYEQYF. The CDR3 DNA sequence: TGTGCCAGCATACTAGCGGGAGGGTACGAGCAGTACTTC.

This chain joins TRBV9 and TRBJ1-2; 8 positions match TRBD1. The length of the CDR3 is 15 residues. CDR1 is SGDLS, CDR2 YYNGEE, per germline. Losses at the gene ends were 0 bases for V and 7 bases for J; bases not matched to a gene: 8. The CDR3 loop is CASSVASRGQGGYTF. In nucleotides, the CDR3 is TGTGCCAGCAGCGTAGCGAGCAGGGGGCAGGGTGGCTACACCTTC.

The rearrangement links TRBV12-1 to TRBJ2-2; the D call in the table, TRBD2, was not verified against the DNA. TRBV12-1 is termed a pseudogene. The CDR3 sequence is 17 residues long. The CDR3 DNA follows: TGTGCCAGCAGCTTTTCGTCTAGCGGGAAGAACACCGGGGAGCTGTTTTTT. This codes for CASSFSSSGKNTGELFF.

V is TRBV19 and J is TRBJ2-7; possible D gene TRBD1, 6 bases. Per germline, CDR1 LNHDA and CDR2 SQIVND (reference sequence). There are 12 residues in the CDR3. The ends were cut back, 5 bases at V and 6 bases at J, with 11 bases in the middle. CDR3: CASSPDRREQYF. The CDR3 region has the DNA TGTGCCAGTAGTCCCGACAGGCGCGAGCAGTACTTC.

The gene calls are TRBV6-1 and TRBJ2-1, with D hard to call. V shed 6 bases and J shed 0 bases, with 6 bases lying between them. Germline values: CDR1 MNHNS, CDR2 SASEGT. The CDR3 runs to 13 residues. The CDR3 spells CASSWSSYNEQFF. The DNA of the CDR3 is TGTGCCAGCAGCTGGTCCTCCTACAATGAGCAGTTCTTC.

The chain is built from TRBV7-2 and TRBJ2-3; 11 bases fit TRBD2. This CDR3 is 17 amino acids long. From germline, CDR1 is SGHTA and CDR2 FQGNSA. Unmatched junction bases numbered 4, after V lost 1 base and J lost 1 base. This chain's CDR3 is CASSLGGGLAGTDTQYF. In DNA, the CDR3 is TGTGCCAGCAGCTTAGGCGGGGGACTAGCGGGCACAGATACGCAGTATTTT.

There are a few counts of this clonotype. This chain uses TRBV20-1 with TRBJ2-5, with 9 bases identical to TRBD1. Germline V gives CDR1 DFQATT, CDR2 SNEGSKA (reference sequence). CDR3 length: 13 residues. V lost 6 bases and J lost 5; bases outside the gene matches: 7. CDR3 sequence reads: CSAKTGGSETQYF. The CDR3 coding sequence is TGCAGTGCCAAGACAGGGGGTTCCGAGACCCAGTACTTC.

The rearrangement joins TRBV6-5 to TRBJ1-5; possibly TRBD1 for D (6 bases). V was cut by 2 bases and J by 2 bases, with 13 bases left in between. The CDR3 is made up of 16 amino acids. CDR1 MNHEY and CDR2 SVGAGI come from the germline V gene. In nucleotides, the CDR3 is TGTGCCAGCAGTTACCGACAGTCAGGGGGCAATCAGCCCCAGCATTTT. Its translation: CASSYRQSGGNQPQHF.

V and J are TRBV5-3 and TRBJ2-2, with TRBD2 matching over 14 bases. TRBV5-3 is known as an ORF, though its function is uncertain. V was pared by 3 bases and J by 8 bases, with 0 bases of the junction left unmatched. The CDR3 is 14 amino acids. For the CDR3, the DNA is TGTGCCAGAAGCTGGACTAGCGGGAGGGGGGAGCTGTTTTTT. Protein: CARSWTSGRGELFF.

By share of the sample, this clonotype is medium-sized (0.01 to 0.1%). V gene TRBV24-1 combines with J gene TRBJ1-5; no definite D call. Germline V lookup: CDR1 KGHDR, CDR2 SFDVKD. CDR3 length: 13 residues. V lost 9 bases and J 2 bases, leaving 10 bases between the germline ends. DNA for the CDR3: TGTGCCACCCGGGCTTCAGGCAATCAGCCCCAGCATTTT. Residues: CATRASGNQPQHF.

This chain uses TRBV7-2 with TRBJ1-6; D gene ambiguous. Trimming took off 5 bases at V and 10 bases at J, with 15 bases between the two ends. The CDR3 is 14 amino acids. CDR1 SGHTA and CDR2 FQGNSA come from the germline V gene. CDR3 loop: CASSSTPGESPLHF. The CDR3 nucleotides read TGTGCCAGCAGCAGCACCCCCGGAGAATCACCCCTCCACTTT.